A single sample gave rise to the 19 T cell receptor beta chains below, sequenced in a study of T cells in Graves' hyperthyroidism and ophthalmopathy. What was amplified from RNA transcripts were TCR beta CDR3 regions. The TCR CDR3 first-round RT-PCR relied on the HTBI primer set. TCRdb analysed the multiplex PCR reads with MiXCR anew, one entry per CDR3 protein. The data contain roughly 180,000 distinct CDR3 sequences, less than 10% of them singletons. Sample: blood. These receptors came from a woman in her late teens or twenties with Graves' hyperthyroidism that later progressed to Graves' ophthalmopathy.

This clonotype was found many times. The chain has TRBV5-1 and TRBJ2-3, with no clear D. The CDR3 has 12 residues. V lost 7 bases and J 2 bases, leaving 8 bases between the germline ends. Germline V gene data show CDR1 as SGHRS and CDR2 as YFSETQ. The CDR3 DNA reads TGCGCCAGCGCCGATTTCACAGATACGCAGTATTTT. Translated, it gives CASADFTDTQYF.

The V gene is TRBV5-6, the J gene TRBJ1-2; D remains ambiguous. Trimming stripped 0 bases from V and 5 bases from J, with 11 bases between. Germline CDR1 and CDR2: SGHDT and YYEEEE. This CDR3 has 14 residues. CDR3 bases: TGTGCCAGCAGCTTGGGCCGGAACGCATATGGCTACACCTTC. This codes for CASSLGRNAYGYTF.

This clonotype occurred many times. The chain employs TRBV6-1 and TRBJ1-5; no reliable D call. The V gene's germline CDR1 is MNHNS and CDR2 SASEGT. Trimming left V 6 bases short and J 0 bases short, with 12 bases between. The CDR3 loop spans 15 amino acids. The CDR3 DNA reads TGTGCCAGCAGAGTAACTGGGGATAGCAATCAGCCCCAGCATTTT. Encoded protein: CASRVTGDSNQPQHF.

This clonotype was found many times. This rearrangement joins TRBV25-1 to TRBJ1-1, with D perhaps TRBD1 (6 bases). Trimming removed 3 bases at V and 3 bases at J, with 11 bases between. CDR3 length: 14 amino acids. Germline V gene sequence: CDR1 MGHDK, CDR2 SYGVNS. DNA for the CDR3: TGTGCCAGCAGTGACGCAGGGGACTACACTGAAGCTTTCTTT. Amino acids: CASSDAGDYTEAFF.

This clonotype has at least ten counts. This chain joins TRBV7-2 and TRBJ2-1; the match to TRBD1 covers 7 bases. V gave up 1 base and J gave up 2 bases; unmatched junction bases: 2. Germline values: CDR1 SGHTA, CDR2 FQGNSA. There are 15 residues in the CDR3. The CDR3, as DNA: TGTGCCAGCAGCTTAGAGGGACAGACCTACAATGAGCAGTTCTTC. Its protein is CASSLEGQTYNEQFF.

Ten or more counts support this clonotype. The CDR3 DNA reads TGCAGTGCTAGAGATTCCCGGGACACTTACAATGAGCAGTTCTTC. Translation gives CSARDSRDTYNEQFF. This rearrangement joins TRBV20-1 to TRBJ2-1; D is perhaps TRBD1 (6 bases). Per the germline V gene, CDR1 is DFQATT and CDR2 is SNEGSKA (reference sequence). The CDR3 covers 15 residues. V dropped 0 bases and J dropped 4 bases, with 13 bases sitting between them.

This chain joins TRBV10-3 and TRBJ1-6; 8 bases map to TRBD1. V lost 10 bases and J lost 8; bases outside the gene matches: 7. The CDR3 spans 13 residues. CDR1 is ENHRY and CDR2 is SYGVKD in the germline V gene. The CDR3 DNA sequence: TGTGCCAGCCGACAGGGGAGAGATTCACCCCTCCACTTT. Residues: CASRQGRDSPLHF.

Ten or more counts support this clonotype. The genes are TRBV27 and TRBJ2-1; 10 nucleotides line up with TRBD2. CDR3 length equals 14 residues. Germline CDR1 and CDR2: MNHEY and SMNVEV (reference sequence). V dropped 8 bases and J dropped 6; count of bases not matched to a gene: 7. The CDR3 is CASSRTSGSNEQFF. CDR3 nucleotide sequence: TGTGCCAGCTCTCGGACTAGCGGTTCCAATGAGCAGTTCTTC.

A few counts support this clonotype. J is TRBJ1-1 and V is TRBV4-2; D unclear. V was shortened by 0 bases and J by 0 bases, with 8 bases between the two germline ends. The CDR3 sequence is 15 residues long. The germline gives CDR1 LGHNA, CDR2 YNFKEQ. The CDR3 nucleotides are TGTGCCAGCAGCCAAGAGACGGGAATGAACACTGAAGCTTTCTTT. It codes for CASSQETGMNTEAFF.

The chain has TRBV2 and TRBJ2-5; TRBD2 matches at 14 bases. Germline V lookup: CDR1 SNHLY, CDR2 FYNNEI. This CDR3 spans 15 amino acids. Trimming took 10 bases from V and 5 from J; bases not matched to a gene: 9. The CDR3 region has the DNA TGTGCCACCGGGACTAGCGGGAGTAGGGGGGAGACCCAGTACTTC. Encoded protein: CATGTSGSRGETQYF.

This clonotype was recorded at least ten times. The V and J genes are TRBV28 and TRBJ2-7, with D possibly TRBD1 on 5 matching bases. V was shortened by 6 bases and J by 1 base, with 10 bases between the two germline ends. Germline V gives CDR1 MDHEN, CDR2 SYDVKM. The CDR3 is 13 amino acids. CDR3: CASSLTGSYEQYF. The CDR3 region has the DNA TGTGCCAGCAGCCTTACAGGTTCCTACGAGCAGTACTTC.

This clonotype was observed many times. The V and J genes are TRBV6-1 and TRBJ2-2; no clear D. Germline loops: CDR1 MNHNS, CDR2 SASEGT. V lost 6 bases, J lost 5 bases, and 13 bases lay in between. CDR3 size: 14 residues. In DNA, the CDR3 is TGTGCCAGCAGGTCCTCCCTGTTTACCGGGGAGCTGTTTTTT. As protein: CASRSSLFTGELFF.

This clonotype was recorded many times. The CDR3 nucleotides are TGTGCCTGGAGTGTAAGCGGGAATCAGCCCCAGCATTTT. Translating it yields CAWSVSGNQPQHF. The V call is TRBV30, the J call TRBJ1-5; D not certain. Trimming shortened V by 0 bases and J by 4 bases, and 7 bases separated the two germline ends. The germline V gene has CDR1 GTSNPN and CDR2 SVGIG (reference sequence). The CDR3 consists of 13 residues.

This CDR3 reads CASSELRGSSYNEQFF. CDR3 coding DNA: TGTGCCAGCAGTGAATTGAGGGGGAGCTCCTACAATGAGCAGTTCTTC. The V and J genes are TRBV25-1 and TRBJ2-1, with D possibly TRBD1 on 6 matching bases. Deletions cut 1 base from V and 0 bases from J, with 10 bases between. The CDR3 loop spans 16 amino acids. Germline V gene sequence: CDR1 MGHDK, CDR2 SYGVNS.

The J gene is TRBJ2-6, the V gene TRBV30; D not certain. CDR3 size: 13 residues. The V end lost 4 bases, the J end lost 4 bases, and 8 bases lay between the germline ends. Germline assignment: CDR1 GTSNPN and CDR2 SVGIG (reference sequence). DNA for the CDR3: TGTGCCTGGAAGATTGCCGGGGCCAACGTCCTGACTTTC. This translates into CAWKIAGANVLTF.

The sample holds many counts of this clonotype. This sequence joins TRBV3-1 and TRBJ1-1; no firm D call. The CDR3 is 13 residues long. V lost 4 bases, J lost 1 base, and 7 bases lay in between. Germline-derived CDR1 and CDR2 are LGHDT and YNNKEL (reference sequence). CDR3 sequence: CASSRNQNTEAFF. The CDR3 coding sequence is TGTGCCAGCAGCCGTAATCAGAACACTGAAGCTTTCTTT.

This clonotype showed up many times. The genes are TRBV16 and TRBJ1-2, with 7 nucleotides matching TRBD1. The ends lost 2 bases at V and 4 bases at J; junction bases unmatched: 7. The CDR3 is 15 residues long. Germline CDR1 is KGHSY and CDR2 is FQNENV. As DNA, the CDR3 is TGTGCCAGCAGCCAAGGGGGGGGACAGACCTATGGCTACACCTTC. Translating it yields CASSQGGGQTYGYTF.

This rearrangement joins TRBV5-6 to TRBJ2-1; TRBD1 aligns across 7 bases. The CDR3 spans 15 residues. Germline CDR1 and CDR2: SGHDT and YYEEEE. J was trimmed by 5 bases and V by 5 bases; bases with no gene match: 10. The CDR3 coding sequence is TGTGCCAGCAGGTTCGACGGGACAGCTCACAATGAGCAGTTCTTC. It translates to CASRFDGTAHNEQFF.

This clonotype showed up many times. The rearrangement uses TRBV30 and TRBJ1-5; 10 positions match TRBD1. With V trimmed by 0 bases and J by 4 bases, 9 bases remained unmatched. CDR3 length: 17 amino acids. CDR1 and CDR2 (germline): GTSNPN, SVGIG (reference sequence). Here the CDR3 DNA reads TGTGCCTGGAGTGTATTTCGACAGGGACAGGGGAATCAGCCCCAGCATTTT. It is translated as CAWSVFRQGQGNQPQHF. Complete variable domain (other parts from reference TRBV30 and TRBJ1-5): SQTIHQWPATLVQPVGSPLSLECTVEGTSNPNLYWYRQAAGRGLQLLFYSVGIGQISSEVPQNLSASRPQDRQFILSSKKLLLSDSGFYLCAWSVFRQGQGNQPQHFGDGTRLSIL.